This T cell receptor (beta chain) appears in the sequencing data of a study of CD8+ T cells in alopecia areata. Study-level findings and limits: Tofacitinib significantly reduced both scalp clonality and expanded CD8+ clones among the top 100. A single nonresponder leaves the baseline CD8+ expansion link to response uncertain.

Sequencing templates came from extracted RNA that was reverse transcribed into cDNA. TCRdb's copy holds only in-frame clones and misses some; the assay was immunoSEQ multiplex PCR. The sample has about 190,000 clones, 45% to 75% seen once. The CDR3 covers 12 residues. The germline CDR1 and CDR2 sequences are SQVTM and ANQGSEA. V gave up 6 bases and J gave up 5 bases, with 13 bases separating them. Note on this clone: As yet, its antigen is unknown.

Regarding treatment: oral pan-JAK inhibitor, 5-10 mg twice daily. The specimen was CD4+ T cells sorted from blood, collected at week 4, from a patient treated with tofacitinib. The V gene is TRBV29-1, the J gene TRBJ2-5; a possible D gene is TRBD1 (6 bases). This TCR was recovered from a human donor with alopecia areata. The CDR3 loop reads CSVQTGWETQYF. DNA of the CDR3: TGCAGCGTACAAACAGGGTGGGAGACCCAGTACTTC.